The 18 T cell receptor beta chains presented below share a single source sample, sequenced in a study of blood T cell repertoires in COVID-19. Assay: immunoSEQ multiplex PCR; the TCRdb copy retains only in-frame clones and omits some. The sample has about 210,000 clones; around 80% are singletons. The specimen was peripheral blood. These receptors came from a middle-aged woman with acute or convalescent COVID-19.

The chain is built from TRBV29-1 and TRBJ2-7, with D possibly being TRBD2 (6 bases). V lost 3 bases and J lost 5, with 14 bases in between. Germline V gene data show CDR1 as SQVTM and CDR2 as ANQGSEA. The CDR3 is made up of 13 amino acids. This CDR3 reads CSVDLGGRDEQYF. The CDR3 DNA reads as TGCAGCGTTGACCTCGGGGGAAGGGACGAGCAGTACTTC.

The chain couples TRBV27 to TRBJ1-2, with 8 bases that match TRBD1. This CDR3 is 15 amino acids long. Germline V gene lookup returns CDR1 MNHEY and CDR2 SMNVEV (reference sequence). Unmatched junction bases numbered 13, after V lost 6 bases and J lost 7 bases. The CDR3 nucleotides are TGTGCCAGCAGGGACGGACAGGGTCTAGGCGGTGGCTACACCTTC. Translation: CASRDGQGLGGGYTF.

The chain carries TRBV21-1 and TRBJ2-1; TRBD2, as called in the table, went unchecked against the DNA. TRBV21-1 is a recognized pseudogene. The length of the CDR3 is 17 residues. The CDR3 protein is CASSTTRASGAYNEQFF. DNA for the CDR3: TGTGCCAGCAGCACCACCAGGGCTAGCGGGGCATACAATGAGCAGTTCTTC.

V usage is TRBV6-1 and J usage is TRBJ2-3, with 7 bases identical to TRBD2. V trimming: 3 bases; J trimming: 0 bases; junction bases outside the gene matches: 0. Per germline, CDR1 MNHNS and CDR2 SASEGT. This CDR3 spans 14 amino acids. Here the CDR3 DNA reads TGTGCCAGCAGTGATAGCGGGAGCACAGATACGCAGTATTTT. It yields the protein CASSDSGSTDTQYF.

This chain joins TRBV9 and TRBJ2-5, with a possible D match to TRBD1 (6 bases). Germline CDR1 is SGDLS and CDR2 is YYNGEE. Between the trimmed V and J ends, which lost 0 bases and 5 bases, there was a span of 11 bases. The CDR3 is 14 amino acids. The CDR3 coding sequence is TGTGCCAGCAGCGTAGGTGGGGGCAAGGAGACCCAGTACTTC. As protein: CASSVGGGKETQYF.

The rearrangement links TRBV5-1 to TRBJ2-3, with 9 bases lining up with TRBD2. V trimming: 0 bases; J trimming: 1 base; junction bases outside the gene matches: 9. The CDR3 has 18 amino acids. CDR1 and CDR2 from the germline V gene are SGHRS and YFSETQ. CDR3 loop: CASSLVSAGGLGTDTQYF. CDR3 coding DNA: TGCGCCAGCAGCTTGGTTTCGGCGGGGGGGCTGGGCACAGATACGCAGTATTTT.

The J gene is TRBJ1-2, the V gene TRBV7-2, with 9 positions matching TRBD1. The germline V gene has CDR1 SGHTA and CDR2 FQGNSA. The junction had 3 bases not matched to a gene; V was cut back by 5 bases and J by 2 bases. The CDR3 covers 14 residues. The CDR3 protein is CASSQDRGNYGYTF. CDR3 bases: TGTGCCAGCAGCCAAGACAGGGGGAACTATGGCTACACCTTC.

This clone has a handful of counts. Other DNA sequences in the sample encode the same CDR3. CDR3 protein: CASSLGQGHGYTF. In DNA, the CDR3 is TGCGCCAGCAGCTTGGGTCAGGGGCATGGCTACACCTTC. The V gene is TRBV5-1, the J gene TRBJ1-2, with a weak D call TRBD1 (6 bases). CDR3 length equals 13 residues. Trimming removed 0 bases at V and 6 bases at J, with 9 bases between. Germline-derived CDR1 and CDR2 are SGHRS and YFSETQ.

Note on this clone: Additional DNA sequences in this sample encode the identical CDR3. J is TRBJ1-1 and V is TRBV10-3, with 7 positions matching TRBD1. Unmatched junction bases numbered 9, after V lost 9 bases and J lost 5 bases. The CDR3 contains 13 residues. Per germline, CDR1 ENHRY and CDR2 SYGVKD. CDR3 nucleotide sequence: TGTGCCATTAGAGATACAGGGGTGACTGAAGCTTTCTTT. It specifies CAIRDTGVTEAFF.

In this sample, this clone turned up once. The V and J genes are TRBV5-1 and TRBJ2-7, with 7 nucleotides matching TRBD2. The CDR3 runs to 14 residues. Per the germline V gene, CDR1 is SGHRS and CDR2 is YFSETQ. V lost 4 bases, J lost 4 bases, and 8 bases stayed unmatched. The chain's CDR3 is CASSLRAGPYEQYF. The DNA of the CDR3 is TGCGCCAGCAGCCTCCGAGCGGGGCCTTACGAGCAGTACTTC.

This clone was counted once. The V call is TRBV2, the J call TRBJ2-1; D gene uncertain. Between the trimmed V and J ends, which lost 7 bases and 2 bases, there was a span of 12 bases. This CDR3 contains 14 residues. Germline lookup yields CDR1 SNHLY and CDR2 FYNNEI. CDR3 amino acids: CASTPPRTYNEQFF. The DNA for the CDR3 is TGTGCCAGCACTCCCCCCAGGACCTACAATGAGCAGTTCTTC.

CDR3 sequence: CASSTGLNQPQHF. CDR3 DNA: TGTGCCAGCAGTACAGGTCTCAATCAGCCCCAGCATTTT. The chain joins TRBV27 to TRBJ1-5; possibly TRBD1 for D (5 bases). The germline gives CDR1 MNHEY, CDR2 SMNVEV (reference sequence). This CDR3 has 13 amino acids. V dropped 5 bases and J dropped 3 bases, with 8 bases sitting between them.

DNA for the CDR3: TGTGCTAGTGGTTTGGTACCACTGGCAGCGGATGAGGCTTTCTTT. Its protein is CASGLVPLAADEAFF. The rearrangement joins TRBV12-5 to TRBJ1-1; D not resolved. The CDR3 totals 15 residues. Germline V gene sequence: CDR1 LGHNT, CDR2 FRNRAP. V was trimmed by 0 bases and J by 11 bases, leaving 19 bases between them.

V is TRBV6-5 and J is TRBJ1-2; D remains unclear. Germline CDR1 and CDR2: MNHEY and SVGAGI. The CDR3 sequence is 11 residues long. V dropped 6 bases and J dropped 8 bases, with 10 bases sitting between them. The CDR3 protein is CASRDYPGYTF. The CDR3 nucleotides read TGTGCCAGCAGGGACTATCCCGGCTACACCTTC.

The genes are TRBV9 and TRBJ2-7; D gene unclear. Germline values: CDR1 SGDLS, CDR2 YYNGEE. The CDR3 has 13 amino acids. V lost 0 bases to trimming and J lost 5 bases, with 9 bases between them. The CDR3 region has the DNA TGTGCCAGCAGCGTAGGCCCAAGCGACGAGCAGTACTTC. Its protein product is CASSVGPSDEQYF.

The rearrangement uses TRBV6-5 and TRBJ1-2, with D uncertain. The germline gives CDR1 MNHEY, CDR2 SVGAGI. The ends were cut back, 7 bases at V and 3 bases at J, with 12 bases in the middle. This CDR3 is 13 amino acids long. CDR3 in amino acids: CASTAGFDYGYTF. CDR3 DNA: TGTGCCAGCACCGCGGGGTTCGACTATGGCTACACCTTC.

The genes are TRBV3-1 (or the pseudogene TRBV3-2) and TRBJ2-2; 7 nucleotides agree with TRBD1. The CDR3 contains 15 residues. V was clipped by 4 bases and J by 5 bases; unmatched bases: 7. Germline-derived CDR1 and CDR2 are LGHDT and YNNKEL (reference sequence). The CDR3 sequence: CASSPTGEWTGELFF. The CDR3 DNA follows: TGTGCCAGCAGCCCAACAGGGGAATGGACCGGGGAGCTGTTTTTT.

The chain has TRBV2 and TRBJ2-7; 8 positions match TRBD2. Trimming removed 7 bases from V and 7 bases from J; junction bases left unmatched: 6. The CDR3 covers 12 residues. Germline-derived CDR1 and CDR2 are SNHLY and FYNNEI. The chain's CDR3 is CASMWGLEEQYF. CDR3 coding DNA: TGTGCCAGCATGTGGGGACTAGAAGAGCAGTACTTC.